One sample yielded the 13 T cell receptor beta chains listed below, sequenced in a study of CD8 T cells in ankylosing spondylitis. Points from the study as a whole: Characteristic of ankylosing spondylitis blood, it appeared, was a TCR beta motif comprising several highly homologous variants.

TCRdb passed the 5' RACE reads through MiXCR, listing each CDR3 protein once. This sample has approximately 300,000 distinct CDR3 sequences, with under 8.5% found just once. Their target antigens are unknown. Sequences were obtained from blood, either unsorted or a sorted T cell fraction (not recorded which). Receptors were obtained from a male donor with ankylosing spondylitis.

The chain is built from TRBV6-6 and TRBJ1-2, with D hard to call. Trimming shortened V by 2 bases and J by 6 bases, and 10 bases separated the two germline ends. CDR1 is MNHNY, CDR2 SVGAGI, per germline (reference sequence). This CDR3 has 13 amino acids. The CDR3 reads CASSYRGRDGYTF. The CDR3 DNA follows: TGTGCCAGCAGTTACAGAGGGCGGGATGGCTACACCTTC.

The chain employs TRBV29-1 and TRBJ2-2, with TRBD1 as a possible D gene (5 bases). CDR1 SQVTM and CDR2 ANQGSEA come from the germline V gene. V gave up 7 bases and J gave up 7 bases, with 16 bases separating them. This CDR3 has 13 amino acids. CDR3 amino acids: CSGRQTGGGELFF. For the CDR3, the DNA is TGCAGCGGTAGACAGACTGGTGGCGGGGAGCTGTTTTTT.

This clonotype was seen many times. The chain combines TRBV29-1 with TRBJ2-3; D might be TRBD2 (6 bases). CDR3 length: 11 amino acids. V lost 6 bases, J lost 4 bases, and 8 bases lay in between. Germline lookup yields CDR1 SQVTM and CDR2 ANQGSEA. The CDR3 DNA reads as TGCAGCGTGACTAGTGCAGATACGCAGTATTTT. Translated, it gives CSVTSADTQYF.

In this sample, this clonotype turned up many times. The chain has TRBV20-1 and TRBJ1-4; 10 nucleotides line up with TRBD1. Germline CDR1 and CDR2: DFQATT and SNEGSKA (reference sequence). The CDR3 sequence is 15 residues long. V lost 2 bases to trimming and J lost 6 bases; unmatched junction nucleotides: 6. CDR3 region: CSARPRGTGDEKLFF. Here the CDR3 DNA reads TGCAGTGCTAGACCTCGTGGGACAGGGGATGAAAAACTGTTTTTT.

The chain is built from TRBV27 and TRBJ2-7; 11 nucleotides align to TRBD2. This CDR3 contains 18 residues. V lost 6 bases to trimming and J lost 0 bases; unmatched junction nucleotides: 13. Germline assignment: CDR1 MNHEY and CDR2 SMNVEV (reference sequence). CDR3: CASSSPGLAVLSSYEQYF. The CDR3 nucleotides read TGTGCCAGCAGCTCACCGGGACTAGCGGTCCTGAGCTCCTACGAGCAGTACTTC.

This clonotype came up a few times. The V and J genes are TRBV18 and TRBJ2-1; the D gene is possibly TRBD2 (6 bases). CDR1 is KGHSH, CDR2 LQKENI, per germline. The CDR3 runs to 15 residues. V lost 3 bases, J lost 2 bases, and 11 bases lay in between. CDR3 coding DNA: TGTGCCAGCTCACCGGACGCGGGGACCTACAATGAGCAGTTCTTC. Translating it yields CASSPDAGTYNEQFF. The full variable domain, with the rest looked up from reference TRBV18 and TRBJ2-1, is NAGVMQNPRHLVRRRGQEARLRCSPMKGHSHVYWYRQLPEEGLKFMVYLQKENIIDESGMPKERFSAEFPKEGPSILRIQQVVRGDSAAYFCASSPDAGTYNEQFFGPGTRLTVL.

In its sample, this clonotype was seen many times. The chain joins TRBV2 to TRBJ2-4; TRBD2 is a possible D gene (5 bases). The V gene lost 2 bases and the J gene lost 0 bases, with 11 bases spanning the gap. Germline loops: CDR1 SNHLY, CDR2 FYNNEI. There are 16 residues in the CDR3. The CDR3 reads CASSEIPLVAKNIQYF. In nucleotides, the CDR3 is TGTGCCAGCAGTGAAATCCCACTAGTAGCCAAAAACATTCAGTACTTC.

The sample holds a few counts of this clonotype. The V call is TRBV25-1, the J call TRBJ2-1, with D possibly matching TRBD2 (5 bases). V shed 8 bases and J shed 4 bases, with 12 bases lying between them. The CDR3 has 13 residues. Germline V gene data show CDR1 as MGHDK and CDR2 as SYGVNS. The CDR3 reads CASGLVGYNEQFF. The CDR3 nucleotides read TGTGCCAGCGGACTGGTGGGGTACAATGAGCAGTTCTTC.

This clonotype was seen ten or more times. The gene calls are TRBV4-1 and TRBJ1-1; D call uncertain. Germline values: CDR1 MGHRA, CDR2 YSYEKL. The V and J ends lost 0 bases and 1 base respectively, with 12 bases between them. The CDR3 sequence is 16 residues long. DNA of the CDR3: TGCGCCAGCAGCCAAGATAATCAAGCTACGAACACTGAAGCTTTCTTT. It yields the protein CASSQDNQATNTEAFF.

This clonotype was observed a few times. The CDR3 loop is CASSLTEGARQFF. The CDR3 region has the DNA TGTGCCAGCAGCTTAACGGAGGGGGCGCGCCAGTTCTTC. The chain uses TRBV7-3 and TRBJ2-1; a possible D gene is TRBD1 (7 bases). The germline V and J ends were trimmed by 0 bases and 13 bases, with 13 bases remaining between them. The CDR3 sequence is 13 residues long. CDR1 SGHTA and CDR2 FQGTGA come from the germline V gene.

In DNA form, the CDR3 reads TGCGCCAGCAGCAATCCGGGACTAGCGAGCACAGATACGCAGTATTTT. It specifies CASSNPGLASTDTQYF. The rearrangement uses TRBV5-1 and TRBJ2-3, with 10 bases lining up with TRBD2. The CDR3 runs to 16 residues. The ends lost 4 bases at V and 0 bases at J; junction bases unmatched: 5. Germline V gene sequence: CDR1 SGHRS, CDR2 YFSETQ.

DNA for the CDR3: TGCAGTGCTAGAGATGTACAGGGACGGATCAACAATGAGCAGTTCTTC. It codes for CSARDVQGRINNEQFF. This sequence joins TRBV20-1 and TRBJ2-1, with TRBD1 as a possible D gene (6 bases). This CDR3 comprises 16 residues. Germline loops: CDR1 DFQATT, CDR2 SNEGSKA (reference sequence). Trimming cost V 0 bases and J 5 bases, with 17 bases left between them.

A few counts support this clonotype. The chain combines TRBV13 with TRBJ2-1; TRBD1 is a possible D gene (6 bases). Trimming took 7 bases from V and 6 from J, leaving 13 bases between them. The CDR3 covers 13 residues. Germline V gene data show CDR1 as PRHDT and CDR2 as FYEKMQ (reference sequence). CDR3: CASKQGSGNEQFF. The CDR3 DNA is TGTGCCAGCAAACAGGGTTCGGGCAATGAGCAGTTCTTC.